The clone carrying this T cell receptor beta chain has ten or more counts. No antigen is known for it. The sample is drawn from a study of response to subunit inactivated influenza vaccine. Study observations and caveats: Authors suggested seasonal influenza vaccinations each recruit few new T cells.

In TCRdb, the RT-PCR reads were re-called with MiXCR into one record per CDR3 protein. The sample holds under 200,000 distinct CDR3 sequences, roughly 10% seen once. Trimming removed 0 bases from V and 3 bases from J, with 6 bases in between. The germline V gene has CDR1 DFQATT and CDR2 SNEGSKA (reference sequence). This CDR3 contains 12 residues. The TCR sequence derives from a man aged 45 to 65 who received an inactivated influenza vaccine. V is TRBV20-1 and J is TRBJ2-7; D is uncertain. This specimen was non-naive T cells sorted from PBMCs, taken 40 to 50 days after vaccination. The CDR3 loop reads CSARDNGYEQYF. Written as DNA, the CDR3 is TGCAGTGCTAGAGATAACGGCTACGAGCAGTACTTC.